In its sample, the clone carrying this T cell receptor (beta chain) was seen many times. No antigen is known for it. The data are from a study of PD-1 blockade in classical Hodgkin lymphoma. Points from the study as a whole: At baseline, newly diagnosed patients reportedly showed less TCR diversity than healthy donors. Baseline diversity resembling that of newly diagnosed patients was seen in complete responders. Possible causes of repertoire differences, disease activity or prior therapy, remain undefined.

The V end lost 6 bases, the J end lost 1 base, and 9 bases lay between the germline ends. Germline CDR1 reads WSHSY; CDR2 reads SAAADI. The CDR3 contains 13 residues. Data came from immunoSEQ multiplex PCR; TCRdb stores just in-frame clones and leaves some out. The table lists 75,000 to 100,000 clones, roughly 79% of them singletons. All patients experienced relapse after autologous stem cell transplantation, and brentuximab vedotin exposure was variable. The V and J genes are TRBV10-2 and TRBJ1-1, with D perhaps matching TRBD1 (5 bases). The sequence was obtained from a human donor with classical Hodgkin lymphoma. Sequencing used peripheral blood mononuclear cells (PBMCs), obtained before the second cycle of nivolumab. CDR3 coding DNA: TGCGCCAGCAGGGGACCCACGAACACTGAAGCTTTCTTT. Its protein product is CASRGPTNTEAFF.